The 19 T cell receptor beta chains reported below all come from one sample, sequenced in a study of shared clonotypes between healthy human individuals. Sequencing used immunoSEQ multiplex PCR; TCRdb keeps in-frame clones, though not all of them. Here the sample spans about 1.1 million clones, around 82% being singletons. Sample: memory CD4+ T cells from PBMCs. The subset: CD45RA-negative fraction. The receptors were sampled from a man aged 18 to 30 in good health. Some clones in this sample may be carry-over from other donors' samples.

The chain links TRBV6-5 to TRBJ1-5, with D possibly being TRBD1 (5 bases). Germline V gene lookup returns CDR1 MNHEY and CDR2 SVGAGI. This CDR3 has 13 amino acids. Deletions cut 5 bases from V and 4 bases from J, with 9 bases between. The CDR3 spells CASSPGGNQPQHF. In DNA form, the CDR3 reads TGTGCCAGCAGTCCCGGGGGGAATCAGCCCCAGCATTTT.

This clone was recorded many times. CDR3 loop: CASSPTGGVGNQPQHF. The CDR3 coding sequence is TGTGCCAGCAGTCCCACAGGGGGAGTAGGCAATCAGCCCCAGCATTTT. This rearrangement joins TRBV28 to TRBJ1-5; TRBD1 agrees at 8 bases. CDR3 size: 16 residues. V lost 5 bases, J lost 2 bases, and 8 bases stayed unmatched. Per germline, CDR1 MDHEN and CDR2 SYDVKM.

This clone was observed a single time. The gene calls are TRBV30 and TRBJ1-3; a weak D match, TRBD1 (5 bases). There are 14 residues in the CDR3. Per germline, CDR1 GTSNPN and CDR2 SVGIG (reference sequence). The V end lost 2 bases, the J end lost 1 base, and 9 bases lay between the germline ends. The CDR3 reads CAWSNSGSGNTIYF. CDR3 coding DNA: TGTGCCTGGAGTAATTCAGGGTCTGGAAACACCATATATTTT.

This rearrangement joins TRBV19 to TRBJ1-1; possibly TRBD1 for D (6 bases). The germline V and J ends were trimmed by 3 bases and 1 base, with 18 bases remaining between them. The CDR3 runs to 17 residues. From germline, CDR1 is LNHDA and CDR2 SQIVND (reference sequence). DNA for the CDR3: TGTGCCAGTAGTATTCGGGGACACCTCCGGGGGAACACTGAAGCTTTCTTT. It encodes CASSIRGHLRGNTEAFF.

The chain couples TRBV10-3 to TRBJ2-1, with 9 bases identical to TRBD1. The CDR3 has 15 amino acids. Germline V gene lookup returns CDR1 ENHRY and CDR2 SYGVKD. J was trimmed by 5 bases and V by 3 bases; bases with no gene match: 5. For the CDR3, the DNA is TGTGCCATCAGTGACCGACAGGGGGGAGACAATGAGCAGTTCTTC. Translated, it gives CAISDRQGGDNEQFF.

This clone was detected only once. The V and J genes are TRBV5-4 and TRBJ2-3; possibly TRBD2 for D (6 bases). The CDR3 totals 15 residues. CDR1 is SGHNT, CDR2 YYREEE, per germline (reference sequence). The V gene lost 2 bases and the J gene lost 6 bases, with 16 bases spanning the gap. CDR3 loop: CASSLPGLASDTQYF. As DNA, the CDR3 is TGTGCCAGCAGCTTACCGGGACTGGCATCGGATACGCAGTATTTT.

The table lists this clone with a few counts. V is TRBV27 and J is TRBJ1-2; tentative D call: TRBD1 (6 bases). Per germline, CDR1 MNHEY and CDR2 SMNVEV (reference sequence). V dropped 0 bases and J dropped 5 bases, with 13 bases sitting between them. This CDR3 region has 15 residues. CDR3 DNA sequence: TGTGCCAGCAGTTTATCGATGGACAGAAGATATGGCTACACCTTC. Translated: CASSLSMDRRYGYTF.

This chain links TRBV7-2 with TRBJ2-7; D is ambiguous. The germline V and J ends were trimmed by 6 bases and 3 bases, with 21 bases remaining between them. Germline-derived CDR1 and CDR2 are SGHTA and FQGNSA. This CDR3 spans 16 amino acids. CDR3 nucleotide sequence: TGTGCCAGCAGTTCGGCACCGGGCCCTTGGTTCTACGAGCAGTACTTC. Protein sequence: CASSSAPGPWFYEQYF.

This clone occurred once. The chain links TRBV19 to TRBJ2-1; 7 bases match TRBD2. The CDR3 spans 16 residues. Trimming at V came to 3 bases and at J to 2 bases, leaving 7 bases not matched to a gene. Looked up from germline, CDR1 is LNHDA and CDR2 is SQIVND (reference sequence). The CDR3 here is CASSIFRSGTYNEQFF. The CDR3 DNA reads TGTGCCAGTAGTATTTTCCGGAGCGGGACCTACAATGAGCAGTTCTTC.

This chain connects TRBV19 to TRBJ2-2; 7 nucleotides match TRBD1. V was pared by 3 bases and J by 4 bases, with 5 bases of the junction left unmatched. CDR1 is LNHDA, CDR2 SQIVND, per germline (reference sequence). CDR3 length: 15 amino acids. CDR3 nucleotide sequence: TGTGCCAGTAGTATTAGACAGGGTTTCACCGGGGAGCTGTTTTTT. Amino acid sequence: CASSIRQGFTGELFF. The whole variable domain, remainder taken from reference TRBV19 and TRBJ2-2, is DGGITQSPKYLFRKEGQNVTLSCEQNLNHDAMYWYRQDPGQGLRLIYYSQIVNDFQKGDIAEGYSVSREKKESFPLTVTSAQKNPTAFYLCASSIRQGFTGELFFGEGSRLTVL.

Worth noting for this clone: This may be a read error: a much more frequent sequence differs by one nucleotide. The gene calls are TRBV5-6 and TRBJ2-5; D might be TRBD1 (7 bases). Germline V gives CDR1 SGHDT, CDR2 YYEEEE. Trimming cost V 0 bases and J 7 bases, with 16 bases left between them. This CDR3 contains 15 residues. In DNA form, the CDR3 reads TGTGCCAGCAGCTTGGTGGCAGGGGGGCGAGGGACCCAGTACTTC. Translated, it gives CASSLVAGGRGTQYF.

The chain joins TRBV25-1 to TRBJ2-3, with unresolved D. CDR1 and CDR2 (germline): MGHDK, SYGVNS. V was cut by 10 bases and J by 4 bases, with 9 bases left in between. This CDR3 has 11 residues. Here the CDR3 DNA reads TGTGCCACCGATAAGGCAGATACGCAGTATTTT. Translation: CATDKADTQYF.

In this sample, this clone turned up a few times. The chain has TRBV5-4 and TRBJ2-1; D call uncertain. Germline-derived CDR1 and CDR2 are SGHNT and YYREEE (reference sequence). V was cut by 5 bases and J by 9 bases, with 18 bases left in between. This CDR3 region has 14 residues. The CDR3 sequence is CASSLEQVFTEQFF. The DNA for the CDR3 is TGTGCCAGCAGTTTAGAGCAGGTTTTCACTGAGCAGTTCTTC. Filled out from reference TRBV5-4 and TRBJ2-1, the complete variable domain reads ETGVTQSPTHLIKTRGQQVTLRCSSQSGHNTVSWYQQALGQGPQFIFQYYREEENGRGNFPPRFSGLQFPNYSSELNVNALELDDSALYLCASSLEQVFTEQFFGPGTRLTVL.

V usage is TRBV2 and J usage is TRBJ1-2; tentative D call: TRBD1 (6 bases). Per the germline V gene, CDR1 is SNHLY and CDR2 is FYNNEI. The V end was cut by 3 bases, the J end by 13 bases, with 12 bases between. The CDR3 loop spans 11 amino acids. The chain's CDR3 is CASSDLGGLTF. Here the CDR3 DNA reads TGTGCCAGCAGTGACTTAGGGGGACTCACCTTC.

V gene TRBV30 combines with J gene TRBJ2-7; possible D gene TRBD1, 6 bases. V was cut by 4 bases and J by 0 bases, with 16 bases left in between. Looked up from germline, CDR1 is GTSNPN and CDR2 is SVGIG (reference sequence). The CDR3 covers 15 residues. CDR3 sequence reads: CAWKKTGRGSYEQYF. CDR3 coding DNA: TGTGCCTGGAAGAAGACGGGCAGGGGCTCCTACGAGCAGTACTTC.

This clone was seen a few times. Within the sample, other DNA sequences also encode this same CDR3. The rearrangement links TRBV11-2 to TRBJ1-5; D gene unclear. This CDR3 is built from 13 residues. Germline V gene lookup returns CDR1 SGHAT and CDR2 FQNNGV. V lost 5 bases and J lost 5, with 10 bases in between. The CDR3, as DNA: TGTGCCAGCAGCCCGCGAAGGGATCAGCCCCAGCATTTT. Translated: CASSPRRDQPQHF.

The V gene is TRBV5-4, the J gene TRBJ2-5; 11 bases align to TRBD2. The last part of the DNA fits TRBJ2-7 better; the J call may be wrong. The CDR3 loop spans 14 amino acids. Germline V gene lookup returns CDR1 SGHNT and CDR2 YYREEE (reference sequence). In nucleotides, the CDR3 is TGTGCCAGCAGCTCCCGAGGACTAGCGGGCGAGCAGTACTTC. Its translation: CASSSRGLAGEQYF.

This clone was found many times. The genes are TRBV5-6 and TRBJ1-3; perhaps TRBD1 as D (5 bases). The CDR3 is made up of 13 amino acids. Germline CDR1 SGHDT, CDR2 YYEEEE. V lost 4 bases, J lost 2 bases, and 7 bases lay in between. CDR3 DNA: TGTGCCAGCAGCGGGGGTCCTGGAAACACCATATATTTT. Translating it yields CASSGGPGNTIYF.

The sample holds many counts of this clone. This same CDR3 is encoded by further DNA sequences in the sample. The CDR3 nucleotides are TGTGCCTGGAGTTCTCCCGCGGACTACACCTTC. Protein product: CAWSSPADYTF. The chain has TRBV30 and TRBJ1-2; D remains ambiguous. The germline V and J ends were trimmed by 2 bases and 10 bases, with 11 bases remaining between them. This CDR3 spans 11 amino acids. Looked up from germline, CDR1 is GTSNPN and CDR2 is SVGIG (reference sequence).